This T cell receptor beta chain originates from a study of early T cells in non-severe SARS-CoV-2 infection. Unique molecular identifiers were added to individual cDNA molecules. One entry per CDR3 protein results from TCRdb running MiXCR on the 5' RACE reads. The table lists about 58,000 distinct CDR3 sequences, 12% of them singletons. Trimming at V came to 4 bases and at J to 6 bases, leaving 16 bases not matched to a gene. This CDR3 region has 17 residues. Germline CDR1 PRHDT, CDR2 FYEKMQ (reference sequence). V gene TRBV13 combines with J gene TRBJ2-5; 8 positions agree with TRBD2. This receptor was taken from an adult who was a healthcare worker with PCR-confirmed SARS-CoV-2 infection or an uninfected control (not recorded which). Sequenced sample: whole blood. The CDR3 here is CASSSTASGGIGKTQYF. In DNA, the CDR3 is TGTGCCAGCAGCTCCACGGCGAGCGGGGGTATCGGAAAGACCCAGTACTTC.